A single sample gave rise to the 13 T cell receptor beta chains below, sequenced in a study of T cell responses to AZD1222 COVID-19 vaccine. Sequencing used immunoSEQ multiplex PCR; TCRdb keeps in-frame clones, though not all of them. Here the sample spans some 99,000 clones, 84% being singletons. Sequencing used peripheral blood, obtained 28 days after the second AZD1222 dose. These receptors all come from an adult who received the AZD1222 COVID-19 vaccine.

The chain combines TRBV11-2 with TRBJ2-7, with D perhaps being TRBD1 or TRBD2 (5 bases each). The CDR3 covers 15 residues. Germline CDR1 SGHAT, CDR2 FQNNGV. V was shortened by 3 bases and J by 0 bases, with 12 bases between the two germline ends. CDR3 region: CASSFGDASSYEQYF. The CDR3 DNA is TGTGCCAGCAGCTTTGGGGACGCAAGCTCCTACGAGCAGTACTTC.

The chain employs TRBV7-8 and TRBJ1-6; 7 bases agree with TRBD1. The CDR3 runs 17 residues. The germline CDR1 and CDR2 sequences are SGHVS and FQNEAQ. V gave up 4 bases and J gave up 8 bases; unmatched junction bases: 14. The DNA of the CDR3 is TGTGCCAGCAGCTCCGGACCTTCGGGACAGATTTATTCACCCCTCCACTTT. This codes for CASSSGPSGQIYSPLHF.

The chain combines TRBV7-7 with TRBJ1-1, with 7 bases matching TRBD1. J lost 3 bases, V lost 5 bases, and 6 bases had no gene match. This CDR3 region has 14 residues. Germline-derived CDR1 and CDR2 are SSHAT and FNYEAQ (reference sequence). The CDR3 bases are TGTGCCAGCAGCCCTAACAGGGGATACACTGAAGCTTTCTTT. Translating it yields CASSPNRGYTEAFF.

Only a few counts were recorded for this clone. The V and J genes are TRBV6-5 and TRBJ1-2; D gene unclear. The ends were cut back, 7 bases at V and 4 bases at J, with 16 bases in the middle. The CDR3 sequence is 14 residues long. The V gene's germline CDR1 is MNHEY and CDR2 SVGAGI. This CDR3 is CASNPSGRVYGYTF. The CDR3 nucleotides read TGTGCCAGCAACCCTTCGGGCAGAGTCTATGGCTACACCTTC.

The chain uses TRBV28 and TRBJ2-3; D is ambiguous. V was shortened by 6 bases and J by 0 bases, with 4 bases between the two germline ends. Germline CDR1 reads MDHEN; CDR2 reads SYDVKM. This CDR3 has 12 residues. In DNA form, the CDR3 reads TGTGCCAGCAGGACTAGCACAGATACGCAGTATTTT. It specifies CASRTSTDTQYF.

The chain links TRBV5-1 to TRBJ2-1; 7 bases match TRBD1. CDR3 length equals 14 residues. Looked up from germline, CDR1 is SGHRS and CDR2 is YFSETQ. V lost 4 bases and J lost 8; bases outside the gene matches: 9. CDR3 DNA sequence: TGCGCCAGCAGCCACCCAGGGACAGACGATGAGCAGTTCTTC. Translated, it gives CASSHPGTDDEQFF.

The gene calls are TRBV7-6 and TRBJ2-7; 7 positions agree with TRBD1. Germline CDR1 SGHVS, CDR2 FNYEAQ. V was pared by 2 bases and J by 1 base, with 5 bases of the junction left unmatched. This CDR3 contains 15 residues. The CDR3 coding sequence is TGTGCCAGCAGCTTATCTGGGACAGTTTCCTACGAGCAGTACTTC. Amino acid sequence: CASSLSGTVSYEQYF.

This rearrangement joins TRBV6-5 to TRBJ1-1, with D unresolved. The germline CDR1 and CDR2 sequences are MNHEY and SVGAGI. The length of the CDR3 is 11 residues. Trimming cost V 7 bases and J 4 bases, with 7 bases left between them. Here the CDR3 DNA reads TGTGCCAGCATCCTCGCCACTGAAGCTTTCTTT. Translation: CASILATEAFF.

The V and J genes are TRBV4-2 and TRBJ2-7; 10 bases are a match to TRBD2. From germline, CDR1 is LGHNA and CDR2 YNFKEQ. CDR3 length equals 14 residues. After removal of 5 bases from V and 2 bases from J, the junction contained 3 bases not matched to a gene. CDR3 sequence reads: CASSRTSGTYEQYF. CDR3 sequence (DNA): TGTGCCAGCAGCAGAACTAGCGGGACCTACGAGCAGTACTTC.

The CDR3 region is CASSEEAGLITEAFF. For the CDR3, the DNA is TGTGCCAGCAGTGAAGAGGCAGGGCTGATCACTGAAGCTTTCTTT. The gene calls are TRBV2 and TRBJ1-1; possibly TRBD1 for D (5 bases). The length of the CDR3 is 15 residues. Germline values: CDR1 SNHLY, CDR2 FYNNEI. V was cut by 1 base and J by 4 bases, with 13 bases left in between. Full variable domain (rest looked up from reference TRBV2 and TRBJ1-1): EPEVTQTPSHQVTQMGQEVILRCVPISNHLYFYWYRQILGQKVEFLVSFYNNEISEKSEIFDDQFSVERPDGSNFTLKIRSTKLEDSAMYFCASSEEAGLITEAFFGQGTRLTVV.

The J gene is TRBJ1-2, the V gene TRBV11-3, with a weak D call TRBD1 (5 bases). Per the germline V gene, CDR1 is SGHNT and CDR2 is YENEEA. V dropped 5 bases and J dropped 0 bases, with 10 bases sitting between them. The CDR3 is made up of 14 amino acids. The CDR3 loop reads CASSGPGANYGYTF. CDR3 nucleotides: TGTGCCAGCAGCGGACCGGGGGCTAACTATGGCTACACCTTC.

CDR3: CASSMSPETQYF. CDR3 sequence (DNA): TGTGCCAGTAGTATGAGTCCTGAGACCCAGTACTTC. The chain joins TRBV19 to TRBJ2-5, with unresolved D. The CDR3 runs to 12 residues. CDR1 and CDR2 from the germline V gene are LNHDA and SQIVND (reference sequence). The ends were cut back, 3 bases at V and 5 bases at J, with 7 bases in the middle.

This clone was detected once. The chain recombines TRBV11-3 with TRBJ2-2; 9 bases agree with TRBD2. CDR3 length equals 16 residues. V lost 1 base to trimming and J lost 9 bases; unmatched junction nucleotides: 9. The germline gives CDR1 SGHNT, CDR2 YENEEA. CDR3 sequence: CASSLGGSGRNRELFF. CDR3 bases: TGTGCCAGCAGCTTAGGTGGTAGCGGGAGAAATCGGGAGCTGTTTTTT.